The 15 T cell receptor beta chains below all came from one sample that was sequenced in a study of shared clonotypes between healthy human individuals. Assay: immunoSEQ multiplex PCR; the TCRdb copy retains only in-frame clones and omits some. Among roughly 2.1 million clones listed, about 93% were seen once. The naive CD8 subset, CD45RO-negative cells positively selected for CCR7, excluded terminally differentiated effector memory CD45RA+ cells. Sequencing was done on a sample of naive CD8+ T cells from PBMCs. Every receptor here comes from a man younger than 35 in good health. Some clones in this sample may be carry-over from other donors' samples.

V gene TRBV9 combines with J gene TRBJ2-7, with 9 bases lining up with TRBD2. With V trimmed by 4 bases and J by 6 bases, 8 bases remained unmatched. The CDR3 spans 14 residues. The germline gives CDR1 SGDLS, CDR2 YYNGEE. CDR3 sequence reads: CASSPGTSFSEQYF. The DNA of the CDR3 is TGTGCCAGCAGCCCCGGGACTAGCTTTTCCGAGCAGTACTTC.

The chain employs TRBV7-9 and TRBJ2-1; 8 positions agree with TRBD1. The CDR3 totals 15 residues. The ends lost 6 bases at V and 7 bases at J; junction bases unmatched: 11. Looked up from germline, CDR1 is SEHNR and CDR2 is FQNEAQ (reference sequence). CDR3 amino acids: CASRPRQGRLNEQFF. In DNA, the CDR3 is TGTGCCAGCAGACCCCGACAGGGGCGGTTGAATGAGCAGTTCTTC.

The chain's CDR3 is CASSLDGDYGYTF. The DNA for the CDR3 is TGTGCCAGCAGTTTAGACGGGGACTATGGCTACACCTTC. V is TRBV28 and J is TRBJ1-2; D is unclear. The CDR3 loop spans 13 amino acids. The V end was cut by 2 bases, the J end by 3 bases, with 7 bases between. CDR1 is MDHEN and CDR2 is SYDVKM in the germline V gene.

The chain has TRBV10-3 and TRBJ1-1; possibly TRBD1 for D (5 bases). Between the trimmed V and J ends, which lost 3 bases and 5 bases, there was a span of 16 bases. The CDR3 contains 15 residues. Germline loops: CDR1 ENHRY, CDR2 SYGVKD. The CDR3 loop reads CAISEVGGPGTEAFF. CDR3 nucleotides: TGTGCCATCAGTGAAGTCGGGGGTCCCGGGACTGAAGCTTTCTTT.

The J gene is TRBJ1-4, the V gene TRBV4-2, with a tentative D call TRBD1 (6 bases). The CDR3 is made up of 15 amino acids. The germline CDR1 and CDR2 sequences are LGHNA and YNFKEQ. The ends were cut back, 0 bases at V and 7 bases at J, with 12 bases in the middle. The CDR3 nucleotides are TGTGCCAGCAGCCAAGACTGGGGGCCAAGTGAAAAACTGTTTTTT. It translates to CASSQDWGPSEKLFF.

This clone was recorded only once. The chain is built from TRBV5-6 and TRBJ1-1, with no clear D. Trimming stripped 1 base from V and 3 bases from J, with 16 bases between. Germline loops: CDR1 SGHDT, CDR2 YYEEEE. The CDR3 runs to 16 residues. This CDR3 reads CASSLTGYGGYTEAFF. In DNA form, the CDR3 reads TGTGCCAGCAGCTTGACGGGATATGGCGGGTACACTGAAGCTTTCTTT.

This clone was counted a few times. J is TRBJ1-4 and V is TRBV6-1; 9 bases match TRBD1. J lost 0 bases, V lost 2 bases, and 7 bases had no gene match. The CDR3 runs 18 residues. Germline V gene lookup returns CDR1 MNHNS and CDR2 SASEGT. In nucleotides, the CDR3 is TGTGCCAGCAGTGAACGGTGGAACAGGGGGCCAACTAATGAAAAACTGTTTTTT. Encoded protein: CASSERWNRGPTNEKLFF.

The V and J genes are TRBV29-1 and TRBJ1-2; D is uncertain. The CDR3 has 14 residues. V was trimmed by 2 bases and J by 2 bases, leaving 12 bases between them. Germline V gene lookup returns CDR1 SQVTM and CDR2 ANQGSEA. The CDR3 nucleotides read TGCAGCGTTGAACGATCGGACGGGAACTATGGCTACACCTTC. This translates into CSVERSDGNYGYTF.

This clone has more than one count but fewer than ten. Different DNA sequences within this sample yield the same CDR3. The CDR3 DNA follows: TGTGCCAGTAGTATAAGGGACATTAATCAGCCCCAGCATTTT. Protein product: CASSIRDINQPQHF. The rearrangement uses TRBV19 and TRBJ1-5; D is possibly TRBD1 (6 bases). The V gene lost 2 bases and the J gene lost 4 bases, with 9 bases spanning the gap. The CDR3 runs to 14 residues. CDR1 and CDR2 from the germline V gene are LNHDA and SQIVND (reference sequence).

The rearrangement uses TRBV7-9 and TRBJ2-7; D tentatively reads TRBD1 or TRBD2 (5 bases each). V lost 11 bases and J lost 5, with 16 bases in between. This CDR3 is 12 amino acids long. Germline CDR1 is SEHNR and CDR2 is FQNEAQ (reference sequence). The CDR3 region has the DNA TGTGCCGGGGCTAGCTGGTCCCACGAGCAGTACTTC. It translates to CAGASWSHEQYF.

The chain couples TRBV11-2 to TRBJ2-7; TRBD1 agrees at 8 bases. The CDR3 is 13 residues long. Per germline, CDR1 SGHAT and CDR2 FQNNGV. Losses at the gene ends were 5 bases for V and 2 bases for J; bases not matched to a gene: 2. The CDR3, as DNA: TGTGCCAGCAGCGGGACAGGCACCTACGAGCAGTACTTC. It specifies CASSGTGTYEQYF.

V gene TRBV7-2 combines with J gene TRBJ2-3; 9 bases align to TRBD1. Trimming removed 6 bases from V and 4 bases from J; junction bases left unmatched: 11. Germline loops: CDR1 SGHTA, CDR2 FQGNSA. This CDR3 has 16 residues. The CDR3 nucleotides are TGTGCCAGCAGACGGACAGGGGAGATTTTGGCAGATACGCAGTATTTT. Protein sequence: CASRRTGEILADTQYF.

The V gene is TRBV6-1, the J gene TRBJ2-7, with 7 bases aligning to TRBD1. This CDR3 is built from 13 residues. V lost 7 bases, J lost 0 bases, and 3 bases stayed unmatched. The germline V gene encodes CDR1 MNHNS and CDR2 SASEGT. The CDR3 DNA is TGTGCCAGCAAACAGGGGAGCTCCTACGAGCAGTACTTC. Amino acids: CASKQGSSYEQYF.

The chain has TRBV27 and TRBJ2-3; 10 nucleotides agree with TRBD2. This CDR3 region has 17 residues. CDR1 and CDR2 from the germline V gene are MNHEY and SMNVEV (reference sequence). Trimming cost V 4 bases and J 1 base; bases outside gene matches: 8. The CDR3 loop is CASSSDSGGWGTDTQYF. The CDR3 coding sequence is TGTGCCAGCAGTTCGGATAGCGGGGGGTGGGGCACAGATACGCAGTATTTT.

This chain connects TRBV7-9 to TRBJ1-4; 7 positions match TRBD1. Germline lookup yields CDR1 SEHNR and CDR2 FQNEAQ (reference sequence). The CDR3 has 15 amino acids. Trimming removed 5 bases from V and 4 bases from J; junction bases left unmatched: 7. In nucleotides, the CDR3 is TGTGCCAGCAGCCCAGGGACAGTCCTTAATGAAAAACTGTTTTTT. This encodes CASSPGTVLNEKLFF.